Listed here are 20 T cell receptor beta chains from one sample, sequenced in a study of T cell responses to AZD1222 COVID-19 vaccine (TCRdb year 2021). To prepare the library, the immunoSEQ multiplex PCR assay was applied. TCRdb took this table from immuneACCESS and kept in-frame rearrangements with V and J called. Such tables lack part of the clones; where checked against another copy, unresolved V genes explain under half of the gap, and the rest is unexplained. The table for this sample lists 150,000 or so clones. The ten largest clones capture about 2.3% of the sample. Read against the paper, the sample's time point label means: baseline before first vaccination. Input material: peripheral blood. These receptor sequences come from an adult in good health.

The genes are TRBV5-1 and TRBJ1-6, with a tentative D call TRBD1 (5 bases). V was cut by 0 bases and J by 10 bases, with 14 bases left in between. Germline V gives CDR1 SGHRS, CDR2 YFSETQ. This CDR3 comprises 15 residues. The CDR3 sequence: CASSLGAGGRSPLHF. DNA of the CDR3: TGCGCCAGCAGCTTGGGTGCCGGGGGAAGGTCACCCCTCCACTTT. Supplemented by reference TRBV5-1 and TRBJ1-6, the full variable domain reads KAGVTQTPRYLIKTRGQQVTLSCSPISGHRSVSWYQQTPGQGLQFLFEYFSETQRNKGNFPGRFSGRQFSNSRSEMNVSTLELGDSALYLCASSLGAGGRSPLHFGNGTRLTVT.

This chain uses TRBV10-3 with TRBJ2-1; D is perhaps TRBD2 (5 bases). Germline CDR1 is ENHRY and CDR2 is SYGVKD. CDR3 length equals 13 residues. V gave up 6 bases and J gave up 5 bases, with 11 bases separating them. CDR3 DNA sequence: TGTGCCATCAGCGAAACGGGGAACAATGAGCAGTTCTTC. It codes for CAISETGNNEQFF.

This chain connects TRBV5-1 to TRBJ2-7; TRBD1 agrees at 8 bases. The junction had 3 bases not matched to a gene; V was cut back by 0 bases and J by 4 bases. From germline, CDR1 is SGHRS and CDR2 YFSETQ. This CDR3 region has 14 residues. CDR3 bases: TGCGCCAGCAGCTTGGGGACAGGGTTGTACGAGCAGTACTTC. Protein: CASSLGTGLYEQYF.

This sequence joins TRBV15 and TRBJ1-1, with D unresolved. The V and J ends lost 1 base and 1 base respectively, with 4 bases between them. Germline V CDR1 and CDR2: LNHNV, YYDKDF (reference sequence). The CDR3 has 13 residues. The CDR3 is CATSRGRNTEAFF. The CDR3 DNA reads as TGTGCCACCAGCAGAGGTCGGAACACTGAAGCTTTCTTT.

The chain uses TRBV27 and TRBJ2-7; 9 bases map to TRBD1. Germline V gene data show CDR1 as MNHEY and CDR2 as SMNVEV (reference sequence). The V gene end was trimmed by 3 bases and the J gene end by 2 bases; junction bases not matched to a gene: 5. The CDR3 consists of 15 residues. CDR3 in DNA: TGTGCCAGCAGTTTTGGGACAGGGCCAACCTACGAGCAGTACTTC. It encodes CASSFGTGPTYEQYF.

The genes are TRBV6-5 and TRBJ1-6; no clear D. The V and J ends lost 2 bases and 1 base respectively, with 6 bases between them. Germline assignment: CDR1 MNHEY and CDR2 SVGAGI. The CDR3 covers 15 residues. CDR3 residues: CASSYMGSYNSPLHF. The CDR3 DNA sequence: TGTGCCAGCAGTTACATGGGTTCCTATAATTCACCCCTCCACTTT.

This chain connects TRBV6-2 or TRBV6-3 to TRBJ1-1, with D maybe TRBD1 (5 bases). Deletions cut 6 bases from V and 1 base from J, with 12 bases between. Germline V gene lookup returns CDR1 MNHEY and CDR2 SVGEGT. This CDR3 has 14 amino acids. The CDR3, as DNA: TGTGCCAGCAGCCCAGTACAGGAGAACACTGAAGCTTTCTTT. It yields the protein CASSPVQENTEAFF.

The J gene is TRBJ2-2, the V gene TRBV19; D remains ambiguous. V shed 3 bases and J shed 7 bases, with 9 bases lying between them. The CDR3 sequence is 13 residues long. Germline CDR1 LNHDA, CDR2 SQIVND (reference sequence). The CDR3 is CASSIIGYGELFF. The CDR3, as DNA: TGTGCCAGTAGTATCATCGGCTACGGGGAGCTGTTTTTT.

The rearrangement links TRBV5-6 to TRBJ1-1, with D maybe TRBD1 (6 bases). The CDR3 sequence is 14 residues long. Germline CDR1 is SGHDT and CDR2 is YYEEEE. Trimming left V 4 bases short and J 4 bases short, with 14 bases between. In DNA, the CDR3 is TGTGCCAGCAGCAGTTACAGGGTTGGCACTGAAGCTTTCTTT. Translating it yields CASSSYRVGTEAFF.

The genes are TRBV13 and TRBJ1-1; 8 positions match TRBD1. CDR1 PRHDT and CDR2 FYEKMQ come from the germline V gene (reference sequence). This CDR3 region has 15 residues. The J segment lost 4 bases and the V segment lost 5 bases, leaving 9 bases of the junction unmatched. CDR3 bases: TGTGCCAGCAGCCTATGGACAGGGAGGGGCACTGAAGCTTTCTTT. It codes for CASSLWTGRGTEAFF.

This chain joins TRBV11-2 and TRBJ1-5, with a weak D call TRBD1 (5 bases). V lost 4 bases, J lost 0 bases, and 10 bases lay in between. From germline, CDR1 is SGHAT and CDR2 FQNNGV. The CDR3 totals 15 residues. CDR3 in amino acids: CASSSDTLSNQPQHF. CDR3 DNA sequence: TGTGCCAGCAGCTCGGACACTCTTAGCAATCAGCCCCAGCATTTT. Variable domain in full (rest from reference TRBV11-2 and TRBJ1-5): EAGVAQSPRYKIIEKRQSVAFWCNPISGHATLYWYQQILGQGPKLLIQFQNNGVVDDSQLPKDRFSAERLKGVDSTLKIQPAKLEDSAVYLCASSSDTLSNQPQHFGDGTRLSIL.

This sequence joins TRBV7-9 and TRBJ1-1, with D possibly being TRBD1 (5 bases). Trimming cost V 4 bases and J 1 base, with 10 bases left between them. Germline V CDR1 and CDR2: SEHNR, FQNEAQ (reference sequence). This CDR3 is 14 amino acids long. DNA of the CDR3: TGTGCCAGCAGCTCGGGGGGACCGAACACTGAAGCTTTCTTT. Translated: CASSSGGPNTEAFF. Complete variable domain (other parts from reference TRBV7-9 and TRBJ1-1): DTGVSQNPRHKITKRGQNVTFRCDPISEHNRLYWYRQTLGQGPEFLTYFQNEAQLEKSRLLSDRFSAERPKGSFSTLEIQRTEQGDSAMYLCASSSGGPNTEAFFGQGTRLTVV.

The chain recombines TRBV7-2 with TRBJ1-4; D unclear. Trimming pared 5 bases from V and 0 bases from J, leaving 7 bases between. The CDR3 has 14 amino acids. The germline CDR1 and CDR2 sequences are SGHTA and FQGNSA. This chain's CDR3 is CASSLRTTNEKLFF. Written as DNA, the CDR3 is TGTGCCAGCAGCCTCAGGACAACTAATGAAAAACTGTTTTTT.

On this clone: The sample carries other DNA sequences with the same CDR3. CDR3 residues: CASSPQGGGDQPQHF. The CDR3 DNA is TGTGCCAGCTCACCACAGGGTGGGGGGGATCAGCCCCAGCATTTT. This chain links TRBV18 with TRBJ1-5, with D perhaps TRBD1 (5 bases). V was pared by 1 base and J by 5 bases, with 12 bases between. The CDR3 is 15 residues long. In germline, CDR1 is KGHSH, CDR2 LQKENI.

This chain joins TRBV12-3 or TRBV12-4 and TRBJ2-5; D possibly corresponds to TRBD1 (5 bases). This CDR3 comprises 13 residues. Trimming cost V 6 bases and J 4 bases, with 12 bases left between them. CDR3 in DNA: TGTGCCAGCAGCCAGGGCTTTAGAGAGACCCAGTACTTC. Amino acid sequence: CASSQGFRETQYF.

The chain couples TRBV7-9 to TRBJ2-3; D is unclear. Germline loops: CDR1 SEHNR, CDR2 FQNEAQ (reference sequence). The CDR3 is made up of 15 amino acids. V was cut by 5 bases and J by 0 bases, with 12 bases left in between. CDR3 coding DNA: TGTGCCAGCAGCACCCACCGAGTAAGCACAGATACGCAGTATTTT. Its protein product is CASSTHRVSTDTQYF. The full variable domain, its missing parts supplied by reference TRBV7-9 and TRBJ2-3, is DTGVSQNPRHKITKRGQNVTFRCDPISEHNRLYWYRQTLGQGPEFLTYFQNEAQLEKSRLLSDRFSAERPKGSFSTLEIQRTEQGDSAMYLCASSTHRVSTDTQYFGPGTRLTVL.

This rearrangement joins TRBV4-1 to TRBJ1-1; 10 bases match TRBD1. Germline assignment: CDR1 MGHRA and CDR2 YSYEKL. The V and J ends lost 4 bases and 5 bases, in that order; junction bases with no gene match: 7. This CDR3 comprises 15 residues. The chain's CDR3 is CASSPGQGFRTEAFF. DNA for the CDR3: TGCGCCAGCAGCCCGGGACAGGGGTTTCGAACTGAAGCTTTCTTT.

CDR3 amino acids: CASSHLETGRYGYTF. CDR3 coding DNA: TGTGCCAGCAGCCACCTTGAGACAGGGCGATATGGCTACACCTTC. The rearrangement uses TRBV3-1 (or the pseudogene TRBV3-2) and TRBJ1-2, with 7 bases lining up with TRBD1. Germline V lookup: CDR1 LGHDT, CDR2 YNNKEL (reference sequence). The CDR3 is made up of 15 amino acids. V was pared by 3 bases and J by 5 bases, with 9 bases of the junction left unmatched.

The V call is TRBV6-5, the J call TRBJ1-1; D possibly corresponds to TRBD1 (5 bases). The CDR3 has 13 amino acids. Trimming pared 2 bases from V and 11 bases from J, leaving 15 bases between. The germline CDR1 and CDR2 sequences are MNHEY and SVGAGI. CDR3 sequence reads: CASSYGAATRAFF. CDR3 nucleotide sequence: TGTGCCAGCAGTTACGGGGCAGCCACGCGGGCTTTCTTT.

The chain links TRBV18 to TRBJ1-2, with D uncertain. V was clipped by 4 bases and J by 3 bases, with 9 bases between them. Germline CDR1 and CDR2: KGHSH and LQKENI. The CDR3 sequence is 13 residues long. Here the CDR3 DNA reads TGTGCCAGCTCACGGGTCAAGGACTATGGCTACACCTTC. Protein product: CASSRVKDYGYTF.